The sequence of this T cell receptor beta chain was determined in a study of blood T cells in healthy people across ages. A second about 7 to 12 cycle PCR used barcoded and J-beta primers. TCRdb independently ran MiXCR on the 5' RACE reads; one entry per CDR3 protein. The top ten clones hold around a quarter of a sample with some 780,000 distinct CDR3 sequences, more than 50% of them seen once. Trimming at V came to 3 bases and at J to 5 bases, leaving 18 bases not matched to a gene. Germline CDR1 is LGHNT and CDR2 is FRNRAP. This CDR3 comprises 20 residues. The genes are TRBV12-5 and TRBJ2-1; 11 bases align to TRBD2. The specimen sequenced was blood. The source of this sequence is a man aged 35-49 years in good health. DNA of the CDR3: TGTGCTAGTGGTTTAGGGAAAGACAAGGAAGGGACTAGCGGACACAATGAGCAGTTCTTC. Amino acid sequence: CASGLGKDKEGTSGHNEQFF.